The entry that follows covers one T cell receptor beta chain sequence. The antigen remains undetermined. Clones were read by immunoSEQ multiplex PCR, and TCRdb kept only the in-frame ones, dropping some. The data hold 80,000 to 100,000 clones, with 65% to 75% observed a single time. The source of the sample is a study of radiotherapy plus CTLA-4 blockade in lung cancer. Whole-study results and caveats: Clones derived from tumor TCRs expanded in blood after radiotherapy plus ipilimumab. Per reports, early blood T cell clone dynamics, plus interferon-beta, forecast response most strongly.

CDR1 is SGHVS, CDR2 FNYEAQ, per germline. Germline trimming cut 2 bases from V and 5 bases from J; bases unmatched to any gene: 7. CDR3 length: 16 residues. The V gene is TRBV7-6, the J gene TRBJ2-5, with TRBD2 matching over 11 bases. The TCR sequence derives from a human donor with non-small cell lung cancer who had a partial response to radiotherapy plus ipilimumab. Some clones in this sample may be carry-over from other donors' samples. The sample in question was peripheral blood, obtained from a patient treated with radiotherapy plus ipilimumab. For the CDR3, the DNA is TGTGCCAGCAGCTTATTTTCGACTAGCGGGACTGAGACCCAGTACTTC. Encoded protein: CASSLFSTSGTETQYF.